The T cell receptor beta chain under discussion was sequenced for a study of PD-1 blockade in classical Hodgkin lymphoma. About this clone itself: Its antigen remains unidentified.

The time point denotes: cycle 4 day 1 (C4D1), after more than 5 weeks of nivolumab. Each and every patient relapsed after autologous stem cell transplantation, and patients got differing brentuximab vedotin exposure. The CDR3 loop spans 17 amino acids. CDR1 MNHEY and CDR2 SMNVEV come from the germline V gene (reference sequence). V lost 2 bases, J lost 3 bases, and 9 bases stayed unmatched. Study-wide results and limits: By C4D1, CD4+ diversity increased significantly, especially in complete responders. Newly diagnosed patients were reported to start with lower TCR diversity than healthy donors. The authors have not defined what causes the repertoire differences, possibly disease activity or prior therapy.

TCRdb keeps only in-frame clones here, not all; method: immunoSEQ multiplex PCR. The table has 75,000 to 100,000 clones, approximately 94% seen once. The clonotype originates from a human donor with classical Hodgkin lymphoma. The input for sequencing was peripheral blood mononuclear cells (PBMCs), taken before the fourth cycle of nivolumab. The V gene is TRBV27, the J gene TRBJ2-7; 11 bases line up with TRBD1. The CDR3 nucleotides read TGTGCCAGCAGTTTACTTGGGACAGGGGGGAAGGTCTACGAGCAGTACTTC. Translated, it gives CASSLLGTGGKVYEQYF.